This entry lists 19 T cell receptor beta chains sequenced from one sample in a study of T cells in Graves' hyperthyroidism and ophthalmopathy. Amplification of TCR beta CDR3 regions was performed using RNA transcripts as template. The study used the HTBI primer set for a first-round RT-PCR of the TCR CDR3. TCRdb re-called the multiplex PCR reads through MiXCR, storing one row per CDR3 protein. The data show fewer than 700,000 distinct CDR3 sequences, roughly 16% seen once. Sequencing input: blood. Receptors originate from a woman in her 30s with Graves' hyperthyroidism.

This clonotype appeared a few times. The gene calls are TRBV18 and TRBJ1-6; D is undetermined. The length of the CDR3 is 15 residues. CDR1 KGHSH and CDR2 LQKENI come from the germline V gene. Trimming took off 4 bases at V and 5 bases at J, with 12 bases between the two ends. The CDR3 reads CASSRNGGDNSPLHF. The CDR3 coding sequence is TGTGCCAGCTCACGGAACGGTGGGGATAATTCACCCCTCCACTTT.

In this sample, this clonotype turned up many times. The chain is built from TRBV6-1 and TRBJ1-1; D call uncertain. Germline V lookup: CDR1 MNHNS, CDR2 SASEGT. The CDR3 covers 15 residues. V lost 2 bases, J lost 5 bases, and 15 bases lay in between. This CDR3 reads CASSEHRTGGTEAFF. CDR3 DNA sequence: TGTGCCAGCAGTGAACATCGCACGGGTGGAACTGAAGCTTTCTTT.

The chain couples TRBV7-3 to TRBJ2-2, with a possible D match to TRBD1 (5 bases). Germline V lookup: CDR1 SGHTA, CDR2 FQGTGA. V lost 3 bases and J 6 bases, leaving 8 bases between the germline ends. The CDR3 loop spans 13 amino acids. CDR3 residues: CASSFSGPGELFF. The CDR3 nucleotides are TGTGCCAGCAGCTTTTCAGGGCCCGGGGAGCTGTTTTTT.

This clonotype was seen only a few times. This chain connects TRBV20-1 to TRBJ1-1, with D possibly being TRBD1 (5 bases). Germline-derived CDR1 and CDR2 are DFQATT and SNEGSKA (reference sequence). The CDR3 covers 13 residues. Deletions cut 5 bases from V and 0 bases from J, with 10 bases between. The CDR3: CSAARQLNTEAFF. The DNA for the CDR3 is TGCAGTGCTGCTAGACAGTTGAACACTGAAGCTTTCTTT.

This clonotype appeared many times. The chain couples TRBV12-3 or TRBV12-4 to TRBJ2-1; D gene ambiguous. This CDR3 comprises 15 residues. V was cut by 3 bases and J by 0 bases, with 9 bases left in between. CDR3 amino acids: CASSFGQDSYNEQFF. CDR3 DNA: TGTGCCAGCAGTTTTGGGCAAGACTCCTACAATGAGCAGTTCTTC.

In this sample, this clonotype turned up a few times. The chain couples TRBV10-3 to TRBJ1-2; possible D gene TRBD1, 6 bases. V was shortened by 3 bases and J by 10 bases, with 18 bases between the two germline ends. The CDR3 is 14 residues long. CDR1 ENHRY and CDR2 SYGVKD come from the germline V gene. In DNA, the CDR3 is TGTGCCATCAGTGATTATGACAGGTCCTTAGCCTACACCTTC. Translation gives CAISDYDRSLAYTF.

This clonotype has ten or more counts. The CDR3 protein is CASSAGQGRSPLHF. The CDR3 DNA is TGTGCCAGCTCAGCAGGACAGGGTCGGTCACCCCTCCACTTT. The J gene is TRBJ1-6, the V gene TRBV18; 8 positions match TRBD1. Losses at the gene ends were 5 bases for V and 10 bases for J; bases not matched to a gene: 7. The V gene's germline CDR1 is KGHSH and CDR2 LQKENI. The CDR3 consists of 14 residues.

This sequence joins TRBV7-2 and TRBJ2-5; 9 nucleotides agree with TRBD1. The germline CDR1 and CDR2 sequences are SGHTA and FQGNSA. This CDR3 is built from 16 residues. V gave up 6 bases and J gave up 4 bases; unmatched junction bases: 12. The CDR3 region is CASRRTGEDFGETQYF. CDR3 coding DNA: TGTGCCAGCAGAAGGACAGGGGAGGATTTTGGAGAGACCCAGTACTTC. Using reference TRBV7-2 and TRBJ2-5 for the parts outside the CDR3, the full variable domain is GAGVSQSPSNKVTEKGKDVELRCDPISGHTALYWYRQSLGQGLEFLIYFQGNSAPDKSGLPSDRFSAERTGGSVSTLTIQRTQQEDSAVYLCASRRTGEDFGETQYFGPGTRLLVL.

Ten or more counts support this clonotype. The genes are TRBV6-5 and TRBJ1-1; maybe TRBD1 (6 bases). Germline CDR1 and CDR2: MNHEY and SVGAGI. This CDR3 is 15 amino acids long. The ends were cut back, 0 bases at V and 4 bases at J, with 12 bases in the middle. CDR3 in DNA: TGTGCCAGCAGTTACTCGAGAGGGGGGAGCACTGAAGCTTTCTTT. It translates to CASSYSRGGSTEAFF.

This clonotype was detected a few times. CDR3 sequence reads: CSVFSSGWGGNTIYF. The CDR3 coding sequence is TGCAGCGTTTTCTCTTCAGGGTGGGGTGGAAACACCATATATTTT. The chain is built from TRBV29-1 and TRBJ1-3; possible D gene TRBD1, 5 bases. The CDR3 has 15 residues. V was pared by 5 bases and J by 3 bases, with 17 bases between. In germline, CDR1 is SQVTM, CDR2 ANQGSEA.

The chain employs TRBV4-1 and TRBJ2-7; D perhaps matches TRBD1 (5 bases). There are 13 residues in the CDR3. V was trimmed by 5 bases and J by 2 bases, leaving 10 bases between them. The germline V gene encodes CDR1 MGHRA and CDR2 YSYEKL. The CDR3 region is CASSGAETYEQYF. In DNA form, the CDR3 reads TGCGCCAGCAGCGGGGCAGAAACCTACGAGCAGTACTTC.

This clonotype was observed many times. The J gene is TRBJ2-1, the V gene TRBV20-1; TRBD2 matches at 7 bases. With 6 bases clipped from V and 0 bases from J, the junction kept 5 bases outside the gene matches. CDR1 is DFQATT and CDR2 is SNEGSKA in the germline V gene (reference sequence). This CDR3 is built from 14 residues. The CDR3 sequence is CSAPLADSYNEQFF. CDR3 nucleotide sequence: TGCAGTGCCCCCCTAGCGGACTCCTACAATGAGCAGTTCTTC.

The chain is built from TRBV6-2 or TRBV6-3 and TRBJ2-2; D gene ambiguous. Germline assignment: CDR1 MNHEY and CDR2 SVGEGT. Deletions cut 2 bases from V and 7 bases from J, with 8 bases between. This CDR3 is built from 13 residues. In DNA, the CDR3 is TGTGCCAGCAGTTACCGGTTTAGCGGGGAGCTGTTTTTT. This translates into CASSYRFSGELFF.

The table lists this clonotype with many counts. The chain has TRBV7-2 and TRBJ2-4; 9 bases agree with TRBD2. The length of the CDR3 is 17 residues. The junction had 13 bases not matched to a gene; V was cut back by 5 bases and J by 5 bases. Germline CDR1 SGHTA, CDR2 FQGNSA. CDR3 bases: TGTGCCAGCAGCGTTTATAGCGGGAGTTCGTCCCAAAACATTCAGTACTTC. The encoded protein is CASSVYSGSSSQNIQYF.

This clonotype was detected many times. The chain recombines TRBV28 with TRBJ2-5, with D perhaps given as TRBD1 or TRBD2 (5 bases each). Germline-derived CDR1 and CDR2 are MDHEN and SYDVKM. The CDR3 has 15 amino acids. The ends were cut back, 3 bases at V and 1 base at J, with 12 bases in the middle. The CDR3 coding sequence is TGTGCCAGCAGTTTCCAGGTGGGGGTCCAAGAGACCCAGTACTTC. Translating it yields CASSFQVGVQETQYF.

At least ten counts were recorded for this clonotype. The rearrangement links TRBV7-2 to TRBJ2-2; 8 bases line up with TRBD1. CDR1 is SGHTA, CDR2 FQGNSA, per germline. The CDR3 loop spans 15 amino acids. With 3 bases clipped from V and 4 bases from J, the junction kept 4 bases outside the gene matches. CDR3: CASSFRTGTTGELFF. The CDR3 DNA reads TGTGCCAGCAGCTTCAGGACAGGGACCACCGGGGAGCTGTTTTTT.

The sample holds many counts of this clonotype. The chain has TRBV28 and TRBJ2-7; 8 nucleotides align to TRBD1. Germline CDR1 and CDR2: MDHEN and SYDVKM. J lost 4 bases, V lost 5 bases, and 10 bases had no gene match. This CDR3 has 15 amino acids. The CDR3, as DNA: TGTGCCAGCAGTACCCTACGACAGGGGATATACGAGCAGTACTTC. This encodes CASSTLRQGIYEQYF.

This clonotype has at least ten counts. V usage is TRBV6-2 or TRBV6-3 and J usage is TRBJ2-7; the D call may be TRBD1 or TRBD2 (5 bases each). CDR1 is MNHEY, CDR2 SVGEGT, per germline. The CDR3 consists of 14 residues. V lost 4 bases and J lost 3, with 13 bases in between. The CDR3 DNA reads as TGTGCCAGCAGTTGGGGACCCAGAAACTACGAGCAGTACTTC. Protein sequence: CASSWGPRNYEQYF.

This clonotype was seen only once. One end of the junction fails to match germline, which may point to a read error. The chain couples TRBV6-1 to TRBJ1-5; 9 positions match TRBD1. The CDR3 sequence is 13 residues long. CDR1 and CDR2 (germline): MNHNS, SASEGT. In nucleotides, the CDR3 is TGTCCCAGCAGAACAGGGGGCACTCAGCCCCAGCATTTT. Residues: CPSRTGGTQPQHF.